What follows are 9 T cell receptor beta chains derived from one specimen sequenced in a study of early T cells in non-severe SARS-CoV-2 infection. One entry per CDR3 protein results from TCRdb running MiXCR on the 5' RACE reads. The data hold 50,000 or so distinct CDR3 sequences, with 5.6% observed a single time. Sequenced material: whole blood. The receptors here all came from an adult who was a healthcare worker with PCR-confirmed SARS-CoV-2 infection or an uninfected control (not recorded which).

This clonotype was observed a handful of times. The rearrangement uses TRBV20-1 and TRBJ2-1; 9 bases align to TRBD2. From germline, CDR1 is DFQATT and CDR2 SNEGSKA (reference sequence). Losses at the gene ends were 3 bases for V and 0 bases for J; bases not matched to a gene: 3. CDR3 length: 15 amino acids. The CDR3 protein is CSARLAGRSYNEQFF. The CDR3 nucleotides are TGCAGTGCTAGGCTAGCGGGACGCTCCTACAATGAGCAGTTCTTC.

This clonotype has more than one count but fewer than ten. The chain uses TRBV19 and TRBJ2-2; 8 nucleotides match TRBD1. V gave up 3 bases and J gave up 4 bases; unmatched junction bases: 4. The CDR3 extends over 15 amino acids. Germline lookup yields CDR1 LNHDA and CDR2 SQIVND (reference sequence). The DNA of the CDR3 is TGTGCCAGTAGTATCAGGGGGCTCTCCACCGGGGAGCTGTTTTTT. Amino acid sequence: CASSIRGLSTGELFF.

This clonotype was counted many times. The CDR3 region has the DNA TGTGCCAGCAGCCGAAGACTAGCGGGGGGGAACAATGAGCAGTTCTTC. It translates to CASSRRLAGGNNEQFF. The chain couples TRBV3-1 to TRBJ2-1, with 14 positions matching TRBD2. J lost 5 bases, V lost 4 bases, and 4 bases had no gene match. CDR1 and CDR2 (germline): LGHDT, YNNKEL (reference sequence). The CDR3 sequence is 16 residues long.

Ten or more counts support this clonotype. The chain employs TRBV6-7 and TRBJ2-1; TRBD2 aligns across 11 bases. TRBV6-7 is recorded as an ORF, its role being uncertain. The V and J ends lost 1 base and 2 bases, in that order; junction bases with no gene match: 10. CDR3 length: 19 amino acids. The chain's CDR3 is CASSYCASGRTRPYNEQFF. The CDR3 coding sequence is TGTGCCAGCAGTTACTGCGCTAGCGGGAGGACCCGGCCCTACAATGAGCAGTTCTTC.

Only a few counts were recorded for this clonotype. The chain uses TRBV11-2 and TRBJ1-6; D is possibly TRBD1 (6 bases). This CDR3 is 17 amino acids long. V lost 0 bases and J lost 9, with 18 bases in between. Germline CDR1 and CDR2: SGHAT and FQNNGV. The CDR3 DNA reads TGTGCCAGCAGCTTAGACAACCTCGGGACACGGGTTTCACCCCTCCACTTT. Translation: CASSLDNLGTRVSPLHF.

This clonotype was counted at least ten times. The chain employs TRBV12-3 or TRBV12-4 and TRBJ2-2; the D gene is possibly TRBD1 (6 bases). The V end was cut by 7 bases, the J end by 1 base, with 10 bases between. The CDR3 is made up of 14 amino acids. DNA for the CDR3: TGTGCCAGCAACCCCAGGGGGAACACCGGGGAGCTGTTTTTT. This sequence encodes CASNPRGNTGELFF.

This clonotype was seen a few times. The rearrangement links TRBV18 to TRBJ2-5, with 7 bases lining up with TRBD1. With 0 bases clipped from V and 4 bases from J, the junction kept 2 bases outside the gene matches. This CDR3 is built from 14 residues. Germline V gives CDR1 KGHSH, CDR2 LQKENI. The CDR3 sequence: CASSPPTGRETQYF. The CDR3 DNA is TGTGCCAGCTCACCACCGACAGGGCGAGAGACCCAGTACTTC. Supplemented by reference TRBV18 and TRBJ2-5, the full variable domain reads NAGVMQNPRHLVRRRGQEARLRCSPMKGHSHVYWYRQLPEEGLKFMVYLQKENIIDESGMPKERFSAEFPKEGPSILRIQQVVRGDSAAYFCASSPPTGRETQYFGPGTRLLVL.

V gene TRBV20-1 combines with J gene TRBJ1-1; TRBD1 matches 7 bases. Trimming cost V 8 bases and J 7 bases; bases outside gene matches: 10. This CDR3 has 12 amino acids. Germline V gene sequence: CDR1 DFQATT, CDR2 SNEGSKA (reference sequence). In nucleotides, the CDR3 is TGCAGTACAAAAACAGGGGATTATGAAGCTTTCTTT. Its protein product is CSTKTGDYEAFF.

This clonotype was detected ten times or more. The CDR3 DNA is TGTGTTTTCGTTGGCTCCCCCTACGAGCAGTACTTC. This codes for CVFVGSPYEQYF. V usage is TRBV14 and J usage is TRBJ2-7, with no clear D. CDR3 size: 12 residues. The V gene's germline CDR1 is SGHDN and CDR2 FVKESK.